Sequencing of this T cell receptor (beta chain) was carried out in a study of OX40 agonist ivuxolimab in advanced cancers. At the level of the whole study: Ivuxolimab, which targeted the costimulatory receptor OX40 (CD134), was an agonistic, fully human IgG2 monoclonal antibody. Intravenous ivuxolimab was administered to patients every 2 weeks at six dose levels: 0.01, 0.1, 0.3, 1.5, 3 and 10 mg/kg. Of the 50 to 55 dose-escalation patients, hepatocellular carcinoma was present in about 20, melanoma in roughly 15, renal cell carcinoma in 9 and head and neck cancer in 9. In the dose-escalation cohort, 82.7% of patients were male, and the mean age was about 55 years, with a range of about 23 to 85. Prior anti-PD-1, anti-PD-L1 or anti-CTLA-4 therapy was permitted, and 40% to 50% of dose-escalation patients had received checkpoint inhibitors. Three dose-escalation patients achieved partial responses, one with hepatocellular carcinoma and two with cutaneous melanoma. The point of sequencing TCRbeta in the periphery was to test whether ivuxolimab changed TCR sequence diversity and drove clonal T-cell expansion. The paper covers the monotherapy dose-escalation part of the phase I ivuxolimab trial, which included N of about 56 patients.

For sequencing of the TCRbeta CDR3 region, genomic DNA was extracted from the sorted cells. The immunoSEQ Assay was used for sequencing of TCRbeta CDR3 regions. As stored in TCRdb, this immuneACCESS dataset retains in-frame rearrangements with V and J assigned. A fraction of the clones does not appear; measured against another copy, unresolved V genes explain less than half of the discrepancy, and the remainder lacks a known reason. The sample profile shows approximately 63,000 clones; around 89% of them were found once. Under 7% of the sample is held by the ten biggest clonotypes. Results the study describes overall, beyond this receptor: After ivuxolimab, more expanded clones were found on average in CD8+ T cells than in CD4+ T cells. The antigen specificity of the clonally expanded peripheral T cells was not determined. Partial responders in the 0.1-3.0 mg/kg groups had among the lowest normalized peripheral clonal expansion, especially among CD8+ T cells. Low levels of normalized T-cell clonal expansion were also seen in some patients who did not respond. Clonal expansion of both CD4+ and CD8+ blood T cells was observed from baseline to week 6 at doses 0.1 to 3.0 mg/kg.

Turning to this clone: This clone's antigen is unknown. Nothing much larger sits one base from this clone, and base qualities are not available.

The trial excluded patients who had a history of autoimmune disease or who were on systemic immunosuppression. Peripheral blood for TCR sequencing was collected from all dose cohorts at baseline, on cycle 4 day 1, and on cycle 7 day 1. Samples were obtained from an open-label, multicenter, first-in-human phase I dose-escalation trial of ivuxolimab. Adults with locally advanced or metastatic melanoma, renal cell carcinoma, hepatocellular carcinoma or head and neck squamous cell carcinoma were enrolled in the trial. Before TCR sequencing, CD4+ T cells and CD8+ T cells were sorted from peripheral blood as separate populations. Trimming takes 4 bases off V and 0 bases off J; junction bases not matched to a gene: 7. The CDR3 sequence holds 17 residues, the cysteine and phenylalanine included. Left in the record is the CDR3 DNA by itself, 51 bases read in frame from the first base. CDR1 and CDR2, looked up from the germline V gene, are SGDLS and YYNGEE.

The TCR originated in an adult with an advanced solid tumor such as melanoma, head and neck, liver or kidney cancer. The sequenced sample was CD4+ or CD8+ T cells sorted from blood, obtained in a trial of the OX40 agonist ivuxolimab. Rearrangement joined TRBV9 to TRBJ2-1; TRBD2 lines up with 10 middle nucleotides. The DNA sequence reads TGTGCCAGCAGCCGACTAGCGGGCCTGAGCTCCTACAATGAGCAGTTCTTC. The translation is CASSRLAGLSSYNEQFF.